This entry lists 22 T cell receptor beta chains sequenced from one sample in a study of post-analysis software for immune sequencing data. The antigens these receptors bind are not known. Incorporated into the TCR beta cDNA libraries were unique molecular identifiers, which served to reduce PCR and sequencing biases. Each CDR3 protein is one row after TCRdb ran MiXCR on the PCR reads. This sample has hundreds of thousands of distinct CDR3 sequences, with 25% to 30% found just once. Notes on the study in general: Roughly five TRBV segments were more frequent in patients than controls; TRBV5-6, TRBV5-1 and TRBV20-1 belonged to this group.

Material for sequencing was blood. These receptors were taken from a girl aged 5-17 years with multiple sclerosis.

The chain has TRBV20-1 and TRBJ1-5; 8 bases agree with TRBD1. The V and J ends lost 5 bases and 3 bases, in that order; junction bases with no gene match: 12. CDR1 is DFQATT and CDR2 is SNEGSKA in the germline V gene (reference sequence). The CDR3 extends over 16 amino acids. The CDR3 bases are TGCAGTGCTCCGACAGGGGCAATAGGATACAATCAGCCCCAGCATTTT. It is translated as CSAPTGAIGYNQPQHF.

This clonotype was observed a few times. The J gene is TRBJ1-5, the V gene TRBV20-1, with a weak D call TRBD1 (6 bases). Looked up from germline, CDR1 is DFQATT and CDR2 is SNEGSKA (reference sequence). V was pared by 6 bases and J by 2 bases, with 17 bases between. The CDR3 loop spans 15 amino acids. The CDR3 is CSAHPGGGRNQPQHF. In nucleotides, the CDR3 is TGCAGTGCGCATCCCGGTGGGGGGCGCAATCAGCCCCAGCATTTT.

The table lists this clonotype with a few counts. V and J are TRBV27 and TRBJ2-5; 11 bases fit TRBD2. CDR3 length equals 16 residues. Trimming at V came to 7 bases and at J to 4 bases, leaving 11 bases not matched to a gene. Germline assignment: CDR1 MNHEY and CDR2 SMNVEV (reference sequence). In DNA, the CDR3 is TGTGCCAGCACCGAAACTAGCGGGAGAGCATTAGAGACCCAGTACTTC. Protein sequence: CASTETSGRALETQYF.

The rearrangement links TRBV11-2 to TRBJ2-3; TRBD1 agrees at 9 bases. CDR3 size: 15 residues. Trimming at V came to 1 base and at J to 6 bases, leaving 5 bases not matched to a gene. The V gene's germline CDR1 is SGHAT and CDR2 FQNNGV. CDR3 sequence (DNA): TGTGCCAGCAGCTTAGGGGACAGGGATCCGGATACGCAGTATTTT. Encoded protein: CASSLGDRDPDTQYF.

The CDR3 coding sequence is TGTACCAGCAGCTTAAGGACTAGCGGGAGACCGCTCTACGAGCAGTACTTC. It codes for CTSSLRTSGRPLYEQYF. The J gene is TRBJ2-7, the V gene TRBV7-2; TRBD2 aligns across 13 bases. V dropped 2 bases and J dropped 3; count of bases not matched to a gene: 7. Germline lookup yields CDR1 SGHTA and CDR2 FQGNSA. The CDR3 is made up of 17 amino acids.

The table lists this clonotype with a few counts. V usage is TRBV20-1 and J usage is TRBJ1-4; TRBD1 is a possible D gene (5 bases). V was trimmed by 0 bases and J by 7 bases, leaving 15 bases between them. This CDR3 has 15 amino acids. Germline lookup yields CDR1 DFQATT and CDR2 SNEGSKA (reference sequence). CDR3 region: CSARDSTGAGEKLFF. In DNA form, the CDR3 reads TGCAGTGCTAGAGATAGCACCGGGGCTGGTGAAAAACTGTTTTTT.

This chain uses TRBV29-1 with TRBJ2-5, with a weak D call TRBD1 (6 bases). Germline CDR1 reads SQVTM; CDR2 reads ANQGSEA. Deletions cut 4 bases from V and 2 bases from J, with 14 bases between. The CDR3 extends over 14 amino acids. CDR3 amino acids: CSVALTGAQETQYF. The CDR3 DNA reads as TGCAGCGTTGCCTTGACAGGTGCTCAAGAGACCCAGTACTTC.

This clonotype was counted a few times. CDR3: CASSFAGSYSNSPLHF. CDR3 DNA: TGTGCCAGCAGCTTCGCAGGGAGTTATTCCAATTCACCCCTCCACTTT. The rearrangement uses TRBV28 and TRBJ1-6; a weak D match, TRBD1 (5 bases). From germline, CDR1 is MDHEN and CDR2 SYDVKM. V dropped 6 bases and J dropped 7 bases, with 19 bases sitting between them. CDR3 length equals 16 residues.

This clonotype was detected only a few times. This chain links TRBV3-1 with TRBJ2-4, with D unresolved. CDR3 size: 16 residues. Trimming cost V 0 bases and J 0 bases, with 9 bases left between them. The V gene's germline CDR1 is LGHDT and CDR2 YNNKEL (reference sequence). The CDR3 loop reads CASSQEAGGAKNIQYF. In DNA form, the CDR3 reads TGTGCCAGCAGCCAAGAAGCCGGCGGAGCCAAAAACATTCAGTACTTC.

The chain carries TRBV5-1 and TRBJ1-2, with 9 bases matching TRBD1. J was trimmed by 6 bases and V by 0 bases; bases with no gene match: 3. The CDR3 runs 14 residues. Looked up from germline, CDR1 is SGHRS and CDR2 is YFSETQ. The CDR3 sequence: CASSLGTGADGYTF. In DNA, the CDR3 is TGCGCCAGCAGCTTGGGGACAGGGGCGGATGGCTACACCTTC.

The table lists this clonotype with many counts. The rearrangement links TRBV27 to TRBJ1-5, with D uncertain. Germline V gives CDR1 MNHEY, CDR2 SMNVEV (reference sequence). V shed 0 bases and J shed 7 bases, with 10 bases lying between them. The CDR3 totals 14 residues. The CDR3 spells CASSLSGLAQPQHF. CDR3 DNA: TGTGCCAGCAGTTTATCTGGTCTCGCCCAGCCCCAGCATTTT.

This clonotype was recorded at least ten times. The chain carries TRBV29-1 and TRBJ2-3, with a weak D call TRBD1 (6 bases). In germline, CDR1 is SQVTM, CDR2 ANQGSEA. The CDR3 has 11 amino acids. Trimming left V 7 bases short and J 9 bases short, with 14 bases between. The DNA of the CDR3 is TGCAGCGAATTACTAGGGGGAACGCAGTATTTT. Translating it yields CSELLGGTQYF.

This rearrangement joins TRBV6-1 to TRBJ1-2, with unresolved D. Trimming stripped 3 bases from V and 5 bases from J, with 13 bases between. Per germline, CDR1 MNHNS and CDR2 SASEGT. This CDR3 is 14 amino acids long. The CDR3 DNA reads TGTGCCAGCAGTGAGACCAGAAGGTGGTATGGCTACACCTTC. As protein: CASSETRRWYGYTF.

This rearrangement joins TRBV7-9 to TRBJ2-7; 11 bases are shared with TRBD2. Losses at the gene ends were 5 bases for V and 2 bases for J; bases not matched to a gene: 17. Per the germline V gene, CDR1 is SEHNR and CDR2 is FQNEAQ (reference sequence). The CDR3 runs 19 residues. CDR3 sequence reads: CASSHRPGPGLADTYEQYF. CDR3 nucleotide sequence: TGTGCCAGCAGCCATCGACCAGGTCCGGGACTAGCGGATACCTACGAGCAGTACTTC.

Notes on this clonotype: Just one base apart from a much larger clone, this may be a read error. V gene TRBV7-8 combines with J gene TRBJ2-5, with 10 bases that match TRBD1. The assigned J gene may be wrong: the sequence end matches TRBJ2-7 better. The germline CDR1 and CDR2 sequences are SGHVS and FQNEAQ. The CDR3 contains 13 residues. The CDR3: CASVGQGGSEQYF. In nucleotides, the CDR3 is TGTGCCAGCGTCGGACAGGGGGGTTCCGAGCAGTACTTC.

The CDR3 spells CASSESPYPYEQYF. The CDR3, as DNA: TGTGCCAGCAGTGAATCTCCCTACCCTTACGAGCAGTACTTC. The V call is TRBV25-1, the J call TRBJ2-7, with D unresolved. V was trimmed by 1 base and J by 4 bases, leaving 11 bases between them. Germline lookup yields CDR1 MGHDK and CDR2 SYGVNS. This CDR3 is 14 amino acids long.

The chain joins TRBV5-1 to TRBJ1-5, with a possible D match to TRBD1 (6 bases). V was trimmed by 0 bases and J by 6 bases, leaving 13 bases between them. This CDR3 spans 15 amino acids. Germline-derived CDR1 and CDR2 are SGHRS and YFSETQ. In nucleotides, the CDR3 is TGCGCCAGCAGCTTGGATGGGGGGGCTGTTCAGCCCCAGCATTTT. Translating gives CASSLDGGAVQPQHF. Full variable domain (outside the CDR3, taken from reference TRBV5-1 and TRBJ1-5): KAGVTQTPRYLIKTRGQQVTLSCSPISGHRSVSWYQQTPGQGLQFLFEYFSETQRNKGNFPGRFSGRQFSNSRSEMNVSTLELGDSALYLCASSLDGGAVQPQHFGDGTRLSIL.

This clonotype was observed a handful of times. V usage is TRBV15 and J usage is TRBJ1-2; D gene ambiguous. Germline V gene data show CDR1 as LNHNV and CDR2 as YYDKDF (reference sequence). This CDR3 region has 15 residues. Trimming cost V 1 base and J 1 base, with 10 bases left between them. For the CDR3, the DNA is TGTGCCACCAGCAGAGGTACCAGCTATAACTATGGCTACACCTTC. Residues: CATSRGTSYNYGYTF. The full variable domain, completed using reference TRBV15 and TRBJ1-2, is DAMVIQNPRYQVTQFGKPVTLSCSQTLNHNVMYWYQQKSSQAPKLLFHYYDKDFNNEADTPDNFQSRRPNTSFCFLDIRSPGLGDTAMYLCATSRGTSYNYGYTFGSGTRLTVV.

This clonotype was counted only a few times. This chain uses TRBV29-1 with TRBJ2-1; 10 nucleotides agree with TRBD2. Trimming at V came to 3 bases and at J to 4 bases, leaving 3 bases not matched to a gene. Germline V lookup: CDR1 SQVTM, CDR2 ANQGSEA. This CDR3 contains 14 residues. CDR3 amino acids: CSVDLAGVYNEQFF. Written as DNA, the CDR3 is TGCAGCGTTGACCTAGCGGGGGTTTACAATGAGCAGTTCTTC.

The genes are TRBV28 and TRBJ2-1, with 9 bases fitting TRBD1. The CDR3 has 14 residues. Germline loops: CDR1 MDHEN, CDR2 SYDVKM. V gave up 8 bases and J gave up 6 bases; unmatched junction bases: 8. CDR3 amino acids: CASGPGGQGNEQFF. CDR3 coding DNA: TGTGCCAGCGGACCGGGGGGACAGGGCAATGAGCAGTTCTTC.

J is TRBJ2-6 and V is TRBV24-1, with D possibly being TRBD1 (5 bases). CDR1 is KGHDR, CDR2 SFDVKD, per germline. The V end was cut by 4 bases, the J end by 4 bases, with 10 bases between. This CDR3 is 15 amino acids long. Here the CDR3 reads CATSDPGPGANVLTF. In DNA form, the CDR3 reads TGTGCCACCAGTGACCCAGGGCCCGGGGCCAACGTCCTGACTTTC.

This clonotype was seen only a few times. The chain uses TRBV9 and TRBJ2-1; D uncertain. The length of the CDR3 is 14 residues. CDR1 and CDR2 (germline): SGDLS, YYNGEE. V was cut by 0 bases and J by 8 bases, with 12 bases left in between. CDR3 in DNA: TGTGCCAGCAGCGTAGCGGGTTTAGTTGATGAGCAGTTCTTC. Its protein is CASSVAGLVDEQFF.